This is a list of T cell receptor beta chains from one sample in a study of monozygotic twins with inflammatory bowel disease. With the 5' RACE reads reprocessed, TCRdb shows one record per CDR3 protein and no DNA. Its listing shows some 450,000 distinct CDR3 sequences. Sequencing input: blood. The receptors stem from a human donor with ulcerative colitis or Crohn's disease, or a healthy co-twin of an affected twin (not recorded which). CDR3s include the opening cysteine and the closing phenylalanine or tryptophan.

cdr3_aa j_call v_call cdr3_length
CSVEMDTGELFF TRBJ2-2 TRBV29-1 12
CASSSLTWTGGYTF TRBJ1-2 TRBV6-6 14
CSAKILAGVNEQFF TRBJ2-1 TRBV20-1 14
CASSSPAGLAATDTQYF TRBJ2-3 TRBV7-2 17
CATSTLGRTGELFF TRBJ2-2 TRBV15 14
CSAPTGTSPSAQYF TRBJ2-4 TRBV20-1 14
CASSLWTGTRYEQYF TRBJ2-7 TRBV27 15
CASSLPGRRGSGELFF TRBJ2-2 TRBV9 16
CASSMVVGRNSPLHF TRBJ1-6 TRBV19 15
CSARDSSYEDTQYF TRBJ2-3 TRBV20-1 14
CASQTGTGSYEQYF TRBJ2-7 TRBV6-1 14
CSAPDGYTEAFF TRBJ1-1 TRBV20-1 12
CASSYSQGGGGAFF TRBJ1-1 TRBV6-6 14
CASSLSHSDYLYNEQFF TRBJ2-1 TRBV5-1 17
CSVESTGAYEQYF TRBJ2-7 TRBV29-1 13
CSGGVGYTEAFF TRBJ1-1 TRBV29-1 12
CASSLAYGYTF TRBJ1-2 TRBV28 11
CASSPPAQTEAFF TRBJ1-1 TRBV7-9 13
CASSRWGYTSTDTQYF TRBJ2-3 TRBV7-3 16
CASSFGTGEAYEQYF TRBJ2-7 TRBV6-2/TRBV6-3 15
CASSPIGLEETQYF TRBJ2-5 TRBV18 14
CASNFRGQGVEEQFF TRBJ2-1 TRBV7-9 15
CAISSTASSYNEQFF TRBJ2-1 TRBV10-3 15
CASSSTAYTEAFF TRBJ1-1 TRBV7-9 13
CASSGVLDGYTF TRBJ1-2 TRBV6-1 12
CASNRGLHNEQFF TRBJ2-1 TRBV7-9 13
CASSSLLDRGHGDTQYF TRBJ2-3 TRBV5-1 17